What follows describes a single T cell receptor beta chain. Its antigen is currently not known. Base-call qualities are not available, and no considerably larger clone is one nucleotide away. CDR1 and CDR2 are read off the germline V gene as LGHNA and YSLEER. A distance of 13 bases separates the germline ends of V and J, which lose 0 bases and 5 bases respectively. Counted from cysteine to phenylalanine, this CDR3 has 15 amino acids. Here the CDR3 DNA is all that survives: 45 bases in frame from base 1. TCRB CDR3 regions were amplified from roughly 1.8 ug genomic DNA, or all available DNA if less, using the immunoSEQ assay. The multiplex PCR employed 60 forward primers targeting TCR V beta segments and 13 reverse primers targeting J beta segments. Synthetic control templates were spiked into each sample at limiting dilution to estimate reads per starting template. Sequencing produced 87 bp reads on the Illumina HiSeq System. Per the source publication's procedure: PCR and sequencing errors were removed by a nearest neighbor algorithm that merged closely related sequences. TCR overlap was measured as the percentage of unique tumor TCR beta sequences that were also present in the peripheral blood of the same patient. Drawn from immuneACCESS, this table holds only the in-frame rearrangements with V and J called that TCRdb kept. Clones are partly lost; checked studies trace under half to an unresolved V gene and leave the rest unexplained. D and trimming were read from the DNA, whereas the V and J calls and clone size are those reported in that table. This sample gives about 95,000 clones in total; approximately 87% of them show up just once. The ten largest clones add up to around 3.2% of the sample.

The sample comes from a study of glioma-infiltrating T cells after dendritic cell vaccination (dated by TCRdb to 2016 to 2017). General notes on the study: Of the 15 glioblastoma patients in the cohort, all drawn from Phase I and II dendritic cell vaccination trials, 9 were newly diagnosed and 6 had recurrent disease. Patients received autologous tumor lysate-pulsed dendritic cell vaccination between about 2002 and 2013. TCR sequencing metrics, including TIL content and tumor-blood repertoire overlap, were correlated with survival after dendritic cell vaccination. To make the vaccine, monocyte-derived dendritic cells were cultured for under eight days with IL-4 and GM-CSF and then pulsed overnight with autologous tumor lysate. Three intradermal dendritic cell vaccine injections were administered to patients at biweekly intervals in the arm below the axilla. In glioblastoma patients vaccinated with dendritic cells, deep sequencing of TCR beta CDR3 regions served to measure tumor-infiltrating lymphocyte content and to compare repertoires between tumor and blood.

Selection of patients required sufficient residual fresh-frozen tumor tissue and over two years of available survival data. An isocitrate dehydrogenase mutation was not carried by any of the glioblastoma patients, although molecular status was otherwise variable. PBMC were collected before vaccination, two weeks after the third vaccination, and at tumor progression if progression occurred. Genomic DNA was extracted with the Qiagen DNeasy Blood extraction Kit. Study-wide conclusions, independent of this receptor: The cohort was small and heterogeneous, with few patients having full blood and tumor sets and even fewer initial-recurrent tumor pairs. No direct relationship between TCR clonality and survival was found, suggesting a diverse polyclonal response may matter. After dendritic cell vaccination, a higher estimated pretreatment TIL content predicted longer time to progression and longer overall survival. The TCR overlap response model with three groups was called speculative and said to need prospective validation.

This sequence was found in a human donor with glioblastoma. The chain is encoded by TRBV4-3 joined to TRBJ2-5, with TRBD1 as a weak D call on 5 bases. The sequencing used blood, collected before dendritic cell vaccination. The DNA is as follows: TGCGCCAGCAGCCAAGATAGGGCCGCAGGGGAGACCCAGTACTTC. It specifies CASSQDRAAGETQYF.